A single sample is the source of the 32 T cell receptor beta chains below, sequenced in a study of blood T cell repertoires in COVID-19. Clones were sequenced by immunoSEQ multiplex PCR, and TCRdb holds only the in-frame ones, with some missing. Of 140,000 to 150,000 clones in the sample, 81% are singletons; the top ten hold about 7.5%. Sequenced input: peripheral blood. These receptors were taken from a human donor in a cohort sampled during active COVID-19.

V usage is TRBV10-3 and J usage is TRBJ1-4, with TRBD1 matching 8 bases. Trimming removed 2 bases from V and 4 bases from J; junction bases left unmatched: 0. Germline CDR1 is ENHRY and CDR2 is SYGVKD. There are 14 residues in the CDR3. CDR3 nucleotides: TGTGCCATCAGTGAGGGACAGGGTAATGAAAAACTGTTTTTT. Protein product: CAISEGQGNEKLFF.

In its sample, this clone is medium-sized. The chain has TRBV11-2 and TRBJ1-1; D ambiguous. CDR1 is SGHAT, CDR2 FQNNGV, per germline. The CDR3 loop spans 14 amino acids. V shed 2 bases and J shed 4 bases, with 11 bases lying between them. As DNA, the CDR3 is TGTGCCAGCAGCTTAACTATGGGTGGCACTGAAGCTTTCTTT. Encoded protein: CASSLTMGGTEAFF. The entire variable domain, with the rest obtained from reference TRBV11-2 and TRBJ1-1, is as follows: EAGVAQSPRYKIIEKRQSVAFWCNPISGHATLYWYQQILGQGPKLLIQFQNNGVVDDSQLPKDRFSAERLKGVDSTLKIQPAKLEDSAVYLCASSLTMGGTEAFFGQGTRLTVV.

The rearrangement links TRBV6-2 or TRBV6-3 to TRBJ2-3; D is possibly TRBD2 (5 bases). The CDR3 runs to 18 residues. Germline V gives CDR1 MNHEY, CDR2 SVGEGT. Trimming took 5 bases from V and 1 from J, leaving 22 bases between them. Here the CDR3 DNA reads TGTGCCAGCAGTCACTGGATTAAAGGAGGTCTTGGCACAGATACGCAGTATTTT. Translating it yields CASSHWIKGGLGTDTQYF.

Only one count was recorded for this clone. V is TRBV5-6 and J is TRBJ1-3; a weak D match, TRBD1 (5 bases). V was trimmed by 4 bases and J by 7 bases, leaving 15 bases between them. This CDR3 region has 14 residues. Germline CDR1 SGHDT, CDR2 YYEEEE. The CDR3 nucleotides are TGTGCCAGCAGCCCGACAGTCCCAAGTAACACCATATATTTT. This sequence encodes CASSPTVPSNTIYF.

The V call is TRBV14, the J call TRBJ2-2, with 10 bases matching TRBD2. The V gene's germline CDR1 is SGHDN and CDR2 FVKESK. The CDR3 contains 18 residues. The trim removed 0 bases at V and 1 base at J, leaving 5 bases unmatched. Here the CDR3 reads CASSQDRTSGVNTGELFF. The CDR3 region has the DNA TGTGCCAGCAGCCAAGATCGGACTAGCGGAGTGAACACCGGGGAGCTGTTTTTT.

The rearrangement links TRBV19 to TRBJ2-6; weak D call: TRBD2 (6 bases). This CDR3 has 16 amino acids. The V gene's germline CDR1 is LNHDA and CDR2 SQIVND (reference sequence). Trimming cost V 5 bases and J 2 bases, with 13 bases left between them. This chain's CDR3 is CASSFAREAGANVLTF. CDR3 in DNA: TGTGCCAGTAGTTTTGCGAGGGAGGCTGGGGCCAACGTCCTGACTTTC.

The CDR3 DNA sequence: TGTGCCAGCAGTTCGCTGGGACTAGCAAGAGGAGAGGGCTACGAGCAGTACTTC. Translated, it gives CASSSLGLARGEGYEQYF. V is TRBV28 and J is TRBJ2-7; 9 nucleotides line up with TRBD2. V trimming: 4 bases; J trimming: 3 bases; junction bases outside the gene matches: 16. The CDR3 is 18 amino acids. Germline lookup yields CDR1 MDHEN and CDR2 SYDVKM.

The rearrangement links TRBV3-1 (or the pseudogene TRBV3-2) to TRBJ1-5, with TRBD1 matching over 12 bases. This CDR3 has 16 residues. The J segment lost 5 bases and the V segment lost 4 bases, leaving 6 bases of the junction unmatched. The germline CDR1 and CDR2 sequences are LGHDT and YNNKEL (reference sequence). As DNA, the CDR3 is TGTGCCAGCAGCCTGGGGGGACAGGGGGCCCATCAGCCCCAGCATTTT. Protein product: CASSLGGQGAHQPQHF.

The chain couples TRBV6-1 to TRBJ2-3; tentative D call: TRBD1 (5 bases). The CDR3 sequence is 15 residues long. Trimming took off 3 bases at V and 1 base at J, with 11 bases between the two ends. The germline V gene encodes CDR1 MNHNS and CDR2 SASEGT. The CDR3 DNA follows: TGTGCCAGCAGTGATGTAGGCAGGGGCACAGATACGCAGTATTTT. Translating gives CASSDVGRGTDTQYF.

V is TRBV28 and J is TRBJ2-7; D is perhaps TRBD1 (5 bases). V gave up 7 bases and J gave up 2 bases, with 15 bases separating them. Germline V CDR1 and CDR2: MDHEN, SYDVKM. The CDR3 runs 14 residues. DNA for the CDR3: TGTGCCAGCACGAGCGTAGGGGCCCCCTACGAGCAGTACTTC. It translates to CASTSVGAPYEQYF.

A single count supports this clone. This rearrangement joins TRBV28 to TRBJ2-1; 8 nucleotides agree with TRBD1. CDR3 size: 18 residues. CDR1 MDHEN and CDR2 SYDVKM come from the germline V gene. Unmatched junction bases numbered 25, after V lost 6 bases and J lost 12 bases. CDR3 nucleotides: TGTGCCAGCAGGACTGAGAGGGATCGGGACAGGCCCTACACTGTGCAGTTCTTC. Encoded protein: CASRTERDRDRPYTVQFF.

The rearrangement uses TRBV15 and TRBJ2-7, with D hard to call. The CDR3 totals 15 residues. With 0 bases removed from V and 5 bases from J, the gap between germline ends came to 14 bases. Germline V gene lookup returns CDR1 LNHNV and CDR2 YYDKDF (reference sequence). Here the CDR3 reads CATSREHRWADEQYF. The CDR3 DNA sequence: TGTGCCACCAGCAGAGAGCATAGGTGGGCCGACGAGCAGTACTTC.

The chain uses TRBV6-6 and TRBJ1-2, with 11 bases that match TRBD1. Germline CDR1 is MNHNY and CDR2 is SVGAGI (reference sequence). This CDR3 has 15 residues. V gave up 6 bases and J gave up 3 bases; unmatched junction bases: 6. Written as DNA, the CDR3 is TGTGCCAGCAGGTCGGACAGGGGGCGTCACTATGGCTACACCTTC. As protein: CASRSDRGRHYGYTF.

The chain employs TRBV28 and TRBJ2-7, with D perhaps TRBD1 (6 bases). Trimming removed 8 bases from V and 7 bases from J, with 21 bases in between. Germline assignment: CDR1 MDHEN and CDR2 SYDVKM. The CDR3 sequence is 14 residues long. Here the CDR3 DNA reads TGTGCCAGCGGAGCTCTAGGGGGAAGAGGGGAGCAGTACTTC. It translates to CASGALGGRGEQYF.

This rearrangement joins TRBV4-1 to TRBJ2-7, with TRBD1 as a possible D gene (5 bases). Germline CDR1 reads MGHRA; CDR2 reads YSYEKL. CDR3 length: 13 amino acids. V was clipped by 4 bases and J by 1 base, with 8 bases between them. CDR3 bases: TGCGCCAGCAGCCGCAGGGCTTCCTACGAGCAGTACTTC. This gives the protein CASSRRASYEQYF.

This chain uses TRBV29-1 with TRBJ2-5, with TRBD1 identical over 7 bases. V lost 1 base, J lost 9 bases, and 5 bases stayed unmatched. The CDR3 extends over 12 amino acids. Germline V CDR1 and CDR2: SQVTM, ANQGSEA. In DNA form, the CDR3 reads TGCAGCGTTGAAGTTAACACAGGGGCCCAGTACTTC. The encoded protein is CSVEVNTGAQYF.

The chain recombines TRBV28 with TRBJ2-7, with 8 bases lining up with TRBD1. Germline CDR1 and CDR2: MDHEN and SYDVKM. The CDR3 contains 15 residues. V dropped 2 bases and J dropped 6; count of bases not matched to a gene: 9. The chain's CDR3 is CASSLQGAARGEQYF. The CDR3 bases are TGTGCCAGCAGTTTACAGGGGGCCGCCCGAGGCGAGCAGTACTTC.

This clone was picked up one time. The chain employs TRBV11-3 and TRBJ2-2; 7 bases are a match to TRBD2. This CDR3 comprises 15 residues. Germline V gives CDR1 SGHNT, CDR2 YENEEA. The V and J ends lost 3 bases and 4 bases, in that order; junction bases with no gene match: 5. CDR3 residues: CASSFSGTSTGELFF. Written as DNA, the CDR3 is TGTGCCAGCAGCTTCAGCGGGACCTCCACCGGGGAGCTGTTTTTT.

This clone was counted at least ten times. The chain combines TRBV5-1 with TRBJ2-2, with 9 bases aligning to TRBD1. The CDR3 is 16 amino acids. The V and J ends lost 0 bases and 1 base, in that order; junction bases with no gene match: 1. Germline values: CDR1 SGHRS, CDR2 YFSETQ. Written as DNA, the CDR3 is TGCGCCAGCAGCTTGGGGGGACAGGGGAACACCGGGGAGCTGTTTTTT. Translation gives CASSLGGQGNTGELFF.

This clone was detected a few times. This sequence joins TRBV7-9 and TRBJ2-1, with 7 bases aligning to TRBD2. Germline CDR1 SEHNR, CDR2 FQNEAQ (reference sequence). After removal of 1 base from V and 6 bases from J, the junction contained 6 bases not matched to a gene. The CDR3 totals 15 residues. The chain's CDR3 is CASSLGPGLVNEQFF. CDR3 in DNA: TGTGCCAGCAGCTTAGGTCCCGGACTAGTCAATGAGCAGTTCTTC.

Here the CDR3 reads CASSPLTSYEQYF. The CDR3 coding sequence is TGTGCCAGCTCACCGCTAACTAGCTACGAGCAGTACTTC. J is TRBJ2-7 and V is TRBV18, with D tentatively TRBD2 (5 bases). The V and J ends lost 3 bases and 3 bases respectively, with 9 bases between them. This CDR3 is 13 amino acids long. Germline V gene lookup returns CDR1 KGHSH and CDR2 LQKENI.

CDR3 in DNA: TGTGCCAGCAGTTATTCGCGGATCATGGCTTTCTTT. It yields the protein CASSYSRIMAFF. The chain is built from TRBV6-2 or TRBV6-3 and TRBJ1-1, with D uncertain. V lost 3 bases to trimming and J lost 11 bases, with 13 bases between them. The CDR3 consists of 12 residues. CDR1 is MNHEY, CDR2 SVGEGT, per germline.

This clone appeared once. The chain links TRBV4-1 to TRBJ2-7, with D possibly being TRBD1 (6 bases). Per germline, CDR1 MGHRA and CDR2 YSYEKL. The germline V and J ends were trimmed by 4 bases and 2 bases, with 12 bases remaining between them. This CDR3 has 14 amino acids. CDR3 in DNA: TGCGCCAGCAGCCCGGCGGACAGACCCTACGAGCAGTACTTC. This gives the protein CASSPADRPYEQYF.

This sequence joins TRBV5-1 and TRBJ2-2; 10 bases are shared with TRBD1. V lost 4 bases and J lost 4; bases outside the gene matches: 4. The germline V gene encodes CDR1 SGHRS and CDR2 YFSETQ. The CDR3 is 15 amino acids. CDR3 in amino acids: CASSKDRGSTGELFF. The CDR3 DNA follows: TGCGCCAGCAGCAAGGACAGGGGGAGCACCGGGGAGCTGTTTTTT.

V is TRBV28 and J is TRBJ1-1, with a possible D match to TRBD1 (6 bases). The CDR3 is 11 residues long. Trimming took 6 bases from V and 7 from J, leaving 9 bases between them. Germline V CDR1 and CDR2: MDHEN, SYDVKM. CDR3 DNA sequence: TGTGCCAGCAGGGGGACATTTGAAGCTTTCTTT. Protein product: CASRGTFEAFF.

This clone was recorded at least ten times. The rearrangement uses TRBV4-3 and TRBJ1-3; 7 bases are a match to TRBD1. V lost 3 bases, J lost 0 bases, and 2 bases stayed unmatched. Germline CDR1 LGHNA, CDR2 YSLEER. This CDR3 comprises 15 residues. CDR3 nucleotide sequence: TGCGCCAGCAGCCAGACAGGGAACTCTGGAAACACCATATATTTT. Translating it yields CASSQTGNSGNTIYF.

The gene calls are TRBV19 and TRBJ2-7; a weak D match, TRBD2 (6 bases). V was cut by 6 bases and J by 4 bases, with 10 bases left in between. CDR1 is LNHDA and CDR2 is SQIVND in the germline V gene (reference sequence). This CDR3 spans 12 amino acids. This chain's CDR3 is CASSGRGYEQYF. The CDR3 coding sequence is TGTGCCAGTAGCGGGAGAGGATACGAGCAGTACTTC.

This sequence joins TRBV18 and TRBJ1-1, with D uncertain. The CDR3 is 14 amino acids. Germline CDR1 and CDR2: KGHSH and LQKENI. V was clipped by 1 base and J by 1 base, with 7 bases between them. The CDR3 is CASSPLTRNTEAFF. The CDR3 DNA sequence: TGTGCCAGCTCACCACTAACAAGGAACACTGAAGCTTTCTTT.

The gene calls are TRBV20-1 and TRBJ1-1; perhaps TRBD1 as D (5 bases). The CDR3 contains 12 residues. Germline CDR1 is DFQATT and CDR2 is SNEGSKA (reference sequence). The germline V and J ends were trimmed by 3 bases and 4 bases, with 9 bases remaining between them. The CDR3 DNA reads TGCAGTGCTAGTTTCCAGGGCACTGAAGCTTTCTTT. This sequence encodes CSASFQGTEAFF.

This rearrangement joins TRBV19 to TRBJ2-7; 8 nucleotides align to TRBD1. J was trimmed by 4 bases and V by 4 bases; bases with no gene match: 6. This CDR3 spans 14 amino acids. Germline V lookup: CDR1 LNHDA, CDR2 SQIVND (reference sequence). This chain's CDR3 is CASSTMDRAYEQYF. In DNA, the CDR3 is TGTGCCAGTAGTACCATGGACAGGGCGTACGAGCAGTACTTC.

The chain links TRBV9 to TRBJ1-3; unclear D gene. CDR3 length equals 16 residues. The V end was cut by 0 bases, the J end by 0 bases, with 10 bases between. Germline lookup yields CDR1 SGDLS and CDR2 YYNGEE. The CDR3 nucleotides are TGTGCCAGCAGCGTAGTGGTCAGCGGCTCTGGAAACACCATATATTTT. Encoded protein: CASSVVVSGSGNTIYF.

The rearrangement links TRBV2 to TRBJ1-1; D not resolved. The CDR3 is 14 residues long. CDR1 SNHLY and CDR2 FYNNEI come from the germline V gene. Deletions cut 3 bases from V and 5 bases from J, with 13 bases between. The CDR3 DNA reads TGTGCCAGCAGTGATCTAGGCGGGCGGACTGAAGCTTTCTTT. This sequence encodes CASSDLGGRTEAFF. Together with reference TRBV2 and TRBJ1-1, the CDR3 gives the full variable domain: EPEVTQTPSHQVTQMGQEVILRCVPISNHLYFYWYRQILGQKVEFLVSFYNNEISEKSEIFDDQFSVERPDGSNFTLKIRSTKLEDSAMYFCASSDLGGRTEAFFGQGTRLTVV.